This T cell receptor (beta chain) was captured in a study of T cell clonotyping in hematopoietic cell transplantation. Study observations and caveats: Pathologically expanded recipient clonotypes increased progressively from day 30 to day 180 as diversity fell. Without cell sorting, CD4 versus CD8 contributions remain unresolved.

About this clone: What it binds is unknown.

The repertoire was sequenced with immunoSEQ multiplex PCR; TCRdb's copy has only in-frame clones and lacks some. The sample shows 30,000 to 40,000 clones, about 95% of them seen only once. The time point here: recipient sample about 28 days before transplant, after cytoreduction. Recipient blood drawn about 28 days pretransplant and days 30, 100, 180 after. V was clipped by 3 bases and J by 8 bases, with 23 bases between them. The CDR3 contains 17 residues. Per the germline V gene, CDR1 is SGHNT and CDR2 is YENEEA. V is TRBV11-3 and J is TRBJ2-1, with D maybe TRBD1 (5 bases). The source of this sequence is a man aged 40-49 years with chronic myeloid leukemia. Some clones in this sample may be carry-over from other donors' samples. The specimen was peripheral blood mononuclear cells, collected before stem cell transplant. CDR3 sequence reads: CASSFMASGFSVDEQFF. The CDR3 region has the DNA TGTGCCAGCAGCTTCATGGCTTCAGGGTTTTCGGTGGATGAGCAGTTCTTC.